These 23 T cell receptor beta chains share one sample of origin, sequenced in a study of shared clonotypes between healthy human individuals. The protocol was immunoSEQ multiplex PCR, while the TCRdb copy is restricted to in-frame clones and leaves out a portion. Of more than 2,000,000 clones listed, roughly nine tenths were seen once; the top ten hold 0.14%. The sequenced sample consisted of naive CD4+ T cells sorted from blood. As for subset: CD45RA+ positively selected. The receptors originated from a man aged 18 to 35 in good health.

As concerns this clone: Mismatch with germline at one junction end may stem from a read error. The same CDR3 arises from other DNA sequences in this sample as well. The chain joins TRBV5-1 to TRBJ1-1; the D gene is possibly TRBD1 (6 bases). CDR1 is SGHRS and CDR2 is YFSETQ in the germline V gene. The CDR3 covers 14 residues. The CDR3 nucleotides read TGTGCCAGCAGCTTTCGACAGGCCGGCACTGAAGCTTTCTTT. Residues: CASSFRQAGTEAFF. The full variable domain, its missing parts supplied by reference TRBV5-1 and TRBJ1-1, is KAGVTQTPRYLIKTRGQQVTLSCSPISGHRSVSWYQQTPGQGLQFLFEYFSETQRNKGNFPGRFSGRQFSNSRSEMNVSTLELGDSALYLCASSFRQAGTEAFFGQGTRLTVV.

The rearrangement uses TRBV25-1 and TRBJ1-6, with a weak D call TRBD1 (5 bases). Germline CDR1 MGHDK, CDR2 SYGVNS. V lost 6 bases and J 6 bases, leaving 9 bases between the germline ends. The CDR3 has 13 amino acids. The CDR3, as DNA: TGTGCCAGCAGACGACAGCTTAATTCACCCCTCCACTTT. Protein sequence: CASRRQLNSPLHF.

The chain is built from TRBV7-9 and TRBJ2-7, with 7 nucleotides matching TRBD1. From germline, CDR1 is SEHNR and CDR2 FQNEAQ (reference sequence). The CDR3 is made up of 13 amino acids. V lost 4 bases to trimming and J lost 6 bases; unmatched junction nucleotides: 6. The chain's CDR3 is CASSSLTGTEQYF. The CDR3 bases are TGTGCCAGCAGCTCACTGACAGGGACCGAGCAGTACTTC.

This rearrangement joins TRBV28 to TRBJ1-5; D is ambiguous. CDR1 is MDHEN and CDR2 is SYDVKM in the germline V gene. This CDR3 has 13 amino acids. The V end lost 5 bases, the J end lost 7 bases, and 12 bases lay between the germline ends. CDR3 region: CASSAPVNQPQHF. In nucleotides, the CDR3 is TGTGCCAGCAGTGCCCCAGTTAACCAGCCCCAGCATTTT.

In DNA, the CDR3 is TGTGCCTGGAGTGTACCAGGGGCGCGTGGCTCACCCCTCCACTTT. This translates into CAWSVPGARGSPLHF. The chain has TRBV30 and TRBJ1-6; TRBD1 might be the D (6 bases). The germline gives CDR1 GTSNPN, CDR2 SVGIG (reference sequence). With 0 bases removed from V and 10 bases from J, the gap between germline ends came to 16 bases. The CDR3 contains 15 residues. Full variable domain (outside the CDR3, taken from reference TRBV30 and TRBJ1-6): SQTIHQWPATLVQPVGSPLSLECTVEGTSNPNLYWYRQAAGRGLQLLFYSVGIGQISSEVPQNLSASRPQDRQFILSSKKLLLSDSGFYLCAWSVPGARGSPLHFGNGTRLTVT.

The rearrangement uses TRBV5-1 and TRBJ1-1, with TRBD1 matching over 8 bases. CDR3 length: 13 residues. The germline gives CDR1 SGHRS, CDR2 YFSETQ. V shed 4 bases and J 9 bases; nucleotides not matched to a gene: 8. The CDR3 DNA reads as TGCGCCAGCAGCGTGCCGGGACAGGCCCAAGCTTTCTTT. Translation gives CASSVPGQAQAFF.

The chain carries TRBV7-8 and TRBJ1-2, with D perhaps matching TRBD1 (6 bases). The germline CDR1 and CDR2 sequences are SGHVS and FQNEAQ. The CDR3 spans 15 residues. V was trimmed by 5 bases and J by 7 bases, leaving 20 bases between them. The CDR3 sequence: CASSPGAGGALGYTF. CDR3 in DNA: TGTGCCAGCAGCCCGGGCGCGGGGGGGGCCCTTGGCTACACCTTC.

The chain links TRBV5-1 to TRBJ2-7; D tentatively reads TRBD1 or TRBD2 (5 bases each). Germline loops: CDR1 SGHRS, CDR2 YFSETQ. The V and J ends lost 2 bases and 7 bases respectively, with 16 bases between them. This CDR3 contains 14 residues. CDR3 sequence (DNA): TGCGCCAGCAGCTTCTGGGACCTTACGGGGGAGCAGTACTTC. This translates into CASSFWDLTGEQYF.

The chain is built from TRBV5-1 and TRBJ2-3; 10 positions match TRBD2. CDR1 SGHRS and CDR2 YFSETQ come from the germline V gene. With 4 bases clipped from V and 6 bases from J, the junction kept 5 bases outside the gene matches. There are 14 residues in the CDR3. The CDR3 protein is CASSAGTSVDTQYF. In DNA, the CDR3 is TGCGCCAGCAGCGCCGGGACTAGCGTGGATACGCAGTATTTT. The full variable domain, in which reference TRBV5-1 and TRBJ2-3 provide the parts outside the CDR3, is KAGVTQTPRYLIKTRGQQVTLSCSPISGHRSVSWYQQTPGQGLQFLFEYFSETQRNKGNFPGRFSGRQFSNSRSEMNVSTLELGDSALYLCASSAGTSVDTQYFGPGTRLTVL.

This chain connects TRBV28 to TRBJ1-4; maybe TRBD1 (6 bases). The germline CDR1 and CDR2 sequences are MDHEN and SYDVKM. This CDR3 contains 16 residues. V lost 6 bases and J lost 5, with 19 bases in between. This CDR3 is CASRSGAGGRNEKLFF. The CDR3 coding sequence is TGTGCCAGCAGGAGTGGGGCCGGGGGGCGGAATGAAAAACTGTTTTTT.

CDR3 loop: CAISDGTYEQYF. Written as DNA, the CDR3 is TGTGCCATCAGTGACGGGACCTACGAGCAGTACTTC. V and J are TRBV10-3 and TRBJ2-5; D might be TRBD2 (5 bases). The DNA end lines up better with TRBJ2-7; the J call may be wrong. There are 12 residues in the CDR3. Germline CDR1 ENHRY, CDR2 SYGVKD.

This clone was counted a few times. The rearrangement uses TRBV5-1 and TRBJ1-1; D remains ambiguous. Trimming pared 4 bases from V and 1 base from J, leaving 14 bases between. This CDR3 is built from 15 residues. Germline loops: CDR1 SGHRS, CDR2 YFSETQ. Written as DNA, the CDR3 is TGCGCCAGCAGCGTACAACCGGGATCGAACACTGAAGCTTTCTTT. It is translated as CASSVQPGSNTEAFF.

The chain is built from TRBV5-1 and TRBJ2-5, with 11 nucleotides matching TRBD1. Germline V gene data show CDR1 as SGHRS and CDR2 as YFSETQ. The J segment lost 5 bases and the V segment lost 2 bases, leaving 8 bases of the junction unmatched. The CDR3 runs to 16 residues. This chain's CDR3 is CASSFGGQGAGETQYF. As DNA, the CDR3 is TGCGCCAGCAGCTTCGGCGGACAGGGGGCGGGCGAGACCCAGTACTTC.

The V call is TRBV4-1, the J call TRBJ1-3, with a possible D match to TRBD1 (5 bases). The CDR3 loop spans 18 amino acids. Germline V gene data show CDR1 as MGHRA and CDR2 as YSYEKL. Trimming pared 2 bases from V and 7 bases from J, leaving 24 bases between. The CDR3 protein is CASSQFYWALQKGNTIYF. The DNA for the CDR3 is TGCGCCAGCAGCCAATTCTATTGGGCTCTTCAAAAGGGGAACACCATATATTTT.

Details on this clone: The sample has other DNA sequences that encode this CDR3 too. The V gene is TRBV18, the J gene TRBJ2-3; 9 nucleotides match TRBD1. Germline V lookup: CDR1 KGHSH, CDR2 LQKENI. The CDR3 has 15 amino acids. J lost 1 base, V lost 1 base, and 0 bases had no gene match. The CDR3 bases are TGTGCCAGCTCACCACGACAGGGGGGCACAGATACGCAGTATTTT. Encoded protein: CASSPRQGGTDTQYF.

In DNA, the CDR3 is TGTGCCAGCAGCTTAATGGGGGAGGGCTATGGCTACACCTTC. It yields the protein CASSLMGEGYGYTF. J is TRBJ1-2 and V is TRBV7-2; D is perhaps TRBD1 (5 bases). The CDR3 length is 14 residues. CDR1 is SGHTA and CDR2 is FQGNSA in the germline V gene. Trimming removed 2 bases from V and 4 bases from J, with 11 bases in between.

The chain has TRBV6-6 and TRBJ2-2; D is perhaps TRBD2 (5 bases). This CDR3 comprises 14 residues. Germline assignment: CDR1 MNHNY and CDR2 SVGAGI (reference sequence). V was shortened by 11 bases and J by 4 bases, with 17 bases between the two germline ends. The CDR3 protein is CASQWFRGTGELFF. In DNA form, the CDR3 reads TGTGCCTCCCAGTGGTTCCGGGGCACCGGGGAGCTGTTTTTT.

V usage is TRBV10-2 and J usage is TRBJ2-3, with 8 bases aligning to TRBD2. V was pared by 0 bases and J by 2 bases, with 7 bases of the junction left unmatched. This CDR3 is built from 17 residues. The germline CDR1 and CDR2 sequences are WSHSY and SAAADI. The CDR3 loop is CASSESNSGKLTDTQYF. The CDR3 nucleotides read TGCGCCAGCAGTGAGTCGAATAGCGGGAAGCTCACAGATACGCAGTATTTT.

Here the CDR3 reads CASSGQYEQYF. CDR3 bases: TGCGCCAGCAGCGGACAGTACGAGCAGTACTTC. The rearrangement joins TRBV10-2 to TRBJ2-7; D possibly corresponds to TRBD1 (6 bases). Germline V gives CDR1 WSHSY, CDR2 SAAADI. The CDR3 contains 11 residues. V was clipped by 6 bases and J by 4 bases, with 7 bases between them.

The CDR3 DNA is TGTGCCAGCAGCCCAAGGACATCCCTAAACACTGAAGCTTTCTTT. It translates to CASSPRTSLNTEAFF. This chain joins TRBV7-2 and TRBJ1-1, with D perhaps matching TRBD1 (5 bases). This CDR3 contains 15 residues. V shed 5 bases and J shed 2 bases, with 15 bases lying between them. Germline-derived CDR1 and CDR2 are SGHTA and FQGNSA. The whole variable domain, filled in from reference TRBV7-2 and TRBJ1-1, reads GAGVSQSPSNKVTEKGKDVELRCDPISGHTALYWYRQSLGQGLEFLIYFQGNSAPDKSGLPSDRFSAERTGGSVSTLTIQRTQQEDSAVYLCASSPRTSLNTEAFFGQGTRLTVV.

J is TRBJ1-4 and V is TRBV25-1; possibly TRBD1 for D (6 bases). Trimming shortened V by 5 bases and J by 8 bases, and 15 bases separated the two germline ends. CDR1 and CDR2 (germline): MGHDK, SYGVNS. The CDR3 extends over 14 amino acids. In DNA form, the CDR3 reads TGTGCCAGCAGTCCCTGGGGGGGGCGCGAAAAACTGTTTTTT. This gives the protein CASSPWGGREKLFF.

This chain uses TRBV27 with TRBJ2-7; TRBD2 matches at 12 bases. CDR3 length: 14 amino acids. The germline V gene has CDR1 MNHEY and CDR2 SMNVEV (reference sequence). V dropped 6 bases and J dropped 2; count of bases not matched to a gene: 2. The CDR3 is CASRTSGGTYEQYF. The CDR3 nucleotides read TGTGCCAGCAGGACTAGCGGGGGTACCTACGAGCAGTACTTC.

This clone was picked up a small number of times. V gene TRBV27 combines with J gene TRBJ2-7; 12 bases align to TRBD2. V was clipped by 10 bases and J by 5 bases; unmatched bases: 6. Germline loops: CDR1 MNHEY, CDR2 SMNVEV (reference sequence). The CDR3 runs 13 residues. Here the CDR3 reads CAIRTSGGHEQYF. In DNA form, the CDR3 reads TGTGCCATCCGAACTAGCGGGGGGCACGAGCAGTACTTC.